These 29 T cell receptor beta chains were all obtained from the same sample, sequenced in a study of control samples from healthy donors and cancer patients. The method was immunoSEQ multiplex PCR; TCRdb's version includes in-frame clones alone and lacks a portion of them. This sample carries 24,000 or so clones, just over 90% of them seen once, and the ten largest clones take about an eighth. Sequenced input: PBMCs. The receptors originated from a man in his fifties or sixties with lung cancer.

The chain is built from TRBV6-5 and TRBJ1-4; possible D gene TRBD1, 5 bases. From germline, CDR1 is MNHEY and CDR2 SVGAGI. This CDR3 is 15 amino acids long. Trimming took off 6 bases at V and 8 bases at J, with 19 bases between the two ends. In DNA form, the CDR3 reads TGTGCCAGCAGCTCTGGGGGGTACTCACGGGAAAAACTGTTTTTT. This sequence encodes CASSSGGYSREKLFF.

CDR3 protein: CASSKYREDTEAFF. The CDR3 nucleotides are TGTGCCAGTAGTAAATACAGGGAGGACACTGAAGCTTTCTTT. The chain carries TRBV19 and TRBJ1-1, with D tentatively TRBD1 (6 bases). The ends were cut back, 4 bases at V and 3 bases at J, with 12 bases in the middle. CDR3 length: 14 residues. Germline lookup yields CDR1 LNHDA and CDR2 SQIVND (reference sequence). Together with reference TRBV19 and TRBJ1-1, the CDR3 gives the full variable domain: DGGITQSPKYLFRKEGQNVTLSCEQNLNHDAMYWYRQDPGQGLRLIYYSQIVNDFQKGDIAEGYSVSREKKESFPLTVTSAQKNPTAFYLCASSKYREDTEAFFGQGTRLTVV.

V usage is TRBV6-5 and J usage is TRBJ2-2; D gene uncertain. Trimming pared 2 bases from V and 1 base from J, leaving 5 bases between. The CDR3 loop spans 14 amino acids. The germline gives CDR1 MNHEY, CDR2 SVGAGI. In DNA, the CDR3 is TGTGCCAGCAGTTACCAGCTGAACACCGGGGAGCTGTTTTTT. Protein: CASSYQLNTGELFF.

The CDR3 sequence is CASSQDAANTEAFF. The CDR3 DNA follows: TGTGCCAGCAGCCAAGACGCGGCGAACACTGAAGCTTTCTTT. The rearrangement links TRBV3-1 (or the pseudogene TRBV3-2) to TRBJ1-1; D call uncertain. The germline gives CDR1 LGHDT, CDR2 YNNKEL (reference sequence). Trimming cost V 0 bases and J 1 base, with 6 bases left between them. The CDR3 is 14 amino acids.

The sample holds a few counts of this clone. CDR3 nucleotide sequence: TGTGCCAGCAGGGTGCGGGGGGGCTTGCACAATGAGCAGTTCTTC. The encoded protein is CASRVRGGLHNEQFF. The chain links TRBV13 to TRBJ2-1; 9 bases fit TRBD2. Germline CDR1 and CDR2: PRHDT and FYEKMQ (reference sequence). Trimming took 6 bases from V and 5 from J; bases not matched to a gene: 8. This CDR3 has 15 residues.

V gene TRBV6-6 combines with J gene TRBJ1-1, with 10 bases matching TRBD1. This CDR3 contains 15 residues. Germline CDR1 and CDR2: MNHNY and SVGAGI (reference sequence). V shed 2 bases, J shed 1 base, and the junction held 1 base outside the gene matches. CDR3 coding DNA: TGTGCCAGCAGTTACCGACAGGGGGCGAACACTGAAGCTTTCTTT. This gives the protein CASSYRQGANTEAFF.

The chain employs TRBV11-3 and TRBJ2-2; either TRBD1 or TRBD2 may supply D (5 bases each). V was trimmed by 4 bases and J by 3 bases, leaving 12 bases between them. Germline values: CDR1 SGHNT, CDR2 YENEEA. The CDR3 sequence is 15 residues long. The CDR3 loop is CASSSRDRDTGELFF. In DNA form, the CDR3 reads TGTGCCAGCAGCTCCCGGGACCGAGACACCGGGGAGCTGTTTTTT. Complete variable domain (other parts from reference TRBV11-3 and TRBJ2-2): EAGVVQSPRYKIIEKKQPVAFWCNPISGHNTLYWYLQNLGQGPELLIRYENEEAVDDSQLPKDRFSAERLKGVDSTLKIQPAELGDSAVYLCASSSRDRDTGELFFGEGSRLTVL.

This rearrangement joins TRBV6-5 to TRBJ2-3; 7 bases fit TRBD2. CDR3 size: 13 residues. Germline CDR1 and CDR2: MNHEY and SVGAGI. J lost 5 bases, V lost 6 bases, and 5 bases had no gene match. The CDR3 region has the DNA TGTGCCAGCAGCCGACTAGCCGGAGATACGCAGTATTTT. This codes for CASSRLAGDTQYF.

In this sample, this clone turned up a few times. The CDR3 bases are TGTGCCAGCAGCGTAGACACGGGAGGGGATCAGCCCCAGCATTTT. Amino acid sequence: CASSVDTGGDQPQHF. The V call is TRBV9, the J call TRBJ1-5, with a possible D match to TRBD1 (5 bases). Trimming cost V 0 bases and J 5 bases, with 12 bases left between them. CDR1 SGDLS and CDR2 YYNGEE come from the germline V gene. This CDR3 contains 15 residues.

The genes are TRBV28 and TRBJ2-6, with a tentative D call TRBD2 (8 bases). The CDR3 extends over 20 amino acids. Trimming pared 1 base from V and 2 bases from J, leaving 21 bases between. Germline V CDR1 and CDR2: MDHEN, SYDVKM. The CDR3 loop reads CASSLYPSGGGAAGANVLTF. The CDR3 nucleotides read TGTGCCAGCAGTTTATATCCATCGGGAGGGGGCGCGGCTGGGGCCAACGTCCTGACTTTC.

The V gene is TRBV9, the J gene TRBJ1-1; D perhaps matches TRBD1 (5 bases). V lost 3 bases, J lost 4 bases, and 19 bases lay in between. There are 16 residues in the CDR3. Germline CDR1 SGDLS, CDR2 YYNGEE. CDR3 nucleotide sequence: TGTGCCAGCAGCGGAAGGCAGGGAATACTGAGCACTGAAGCTTTCTTT. Protein: CASSGRQGILSTEAFF.

For the CDR3, the DNA is TGTGCCAGCAGCTTATTAACCGAGACGGGGGAGCTGTTTTTT. As protein: CASSLLTETGELFF. The gene calls are TRBV7-9 and TRBJ2-2; D is unclear. The CDR3 spans 14 residues. Trimming removed 2 bases at V and 8 bases at J, with 12 bases between. The germline CDR1 and CDR2 sequences are SEHNR and FQNEAQ (reference sequence). Full variable domain (outside the CDR3, taken from reference TRBV7-9 and TRBJ2-2): DTGVSQNPRHKITKRGQNVTFRCDPISEHNRLYWYRQTLGQGPEFLTYFQNEAQLEKSRLLSDRFSAERPKGSFSTLEIQRTEQGDSAMYLCASSLLTETGELFFGEGSRLTVL.

The sample holds one count of this clone. The gene calls are TRBV7-9 and TRBJ2-2; 12 bases agree with TRBD2. J was trimmed by 1 base and V by 2 bases; bases with no gene match: 5. CDR3 length: 18 residues. Germline CDR1 SEHNR, CDR2 FQNEAQ (reference sequence). As DNA, the CDR3 is TGTGCCAGCAGCTTAAGACTAGCGGGGGAGGTGAACACCGGGGAGCTGTTTTTT. Translation gives CASSLRLAGEVNTGELFF.

This clone was seen more than once but under ten times. This chain joins TRBV9 and TRBJ1-1; unclear D gene. V gave up 2 bases and J gave up 4 bases, with 15 bases separating them. Germline V CDR1 and CDR2: SGDLS, YYNGEE. This CDR3 contains 15 residues. The DNA of the CDR3 is TGTGCCAGCAGCGTGGGTGAGGGTAGAACCACTGAAGCTTTCTTT. Translating it yields CASSVGEGRTTEAFF.

The chain couples TRBV2 to TRBJ2-2, with TRBD2 matching 10 bases. CDR1 is SNHLY and CDR2 is FYNNEI in the germline V gene. This CDR3 contains 16 residues. Losses at the gene ends were 7 bases for V and 0 bases for J; bases not matched to a gene: 5. CDR3 coding DNA: TGTGCCAGCACGGGTAGCGGGGGGTCGAACACCGGGGAGCTGTTTTTT. As protein: CASTGSGGSNTGELFF.

As DNA, the CDR3 is TGTGCCAGCAGCTTAGTGGGGGCCACTGAAGCTTTCTTT. Translated, it gives CASSLVGATEAFF. The gene calls are TRBV7-9 and TRBJ1-1; D may be TRBD1 (6 bases). The CDR3 is made up of 13 amino acids. Trimming removed 1 base from V and 4 bases from J, with 7 bases in between. CDR1 and CDR2 (germline): SEHNR, FQNEAQ (reference sequence).

The chain is built from TRBV11-2 and TRBJ2-2; 8 bases match TRBD1. The germline V gene has CDR1 SGHAT and CDR2 FQNNGV. The V segment lost 5 bases and the J segment 6 bases; nucleotides outside the gene matches: 5. The CDR3 extends over 14 amino acids. The CDR3 sequence is CASSPGGWSGELFF. Written as DNA, the CDR3 is TGTGCCAGCAGCCCAGGGGGCTGGTCCGGGGAGCTGTTTTTT.

The rearrangement uses TRBV30 and TRBJ2-5; TRBD1 matches 9 bases. V dropped 2 bases and J dropped 2; count of bases not matched to a gene: 6. The CDR3 loop spans 15 amino acids. Looked up from germline, CDR1 is GTSNPN and CDR2 is SVGIG (reference sequence). CDR3: CAWSTSGQGQETQYF. The DNA for the CDR3 is TGTGCCTGGAGTACGTCGGGACAGGGACAAGAGACCCAGTACTTC.

V and J are TRBV6-4 and TRBJ2-3; 8 bases align to TRBD1. V was pared by 5 bases and J by 8 bases, with 3 bases of the junction left unmatched. CDR3 length equals 12 residues. Germline assignment: CDR1 MRHNA and CDR2 SNTAGT. The CDR3 DNA follows: TGTGCCAGCAGTCCCGGACAGGGTACGCAGTATTTT. Amino acid sequence: CASSPGQGTQYF.

V is TRBV19 and J is TRBJ2-5; 7 bases are a match to TRBD2. V lost 6 bases and J lost 3; bases outside the gene matches: 4. CDR3 length: 13 residues. Germline values: CDR1 LNHDA, CDR2 SQIVND (reference sequence). The CDR3 region has the DNA TGTGCCAGTAGCCTGGGGAGGGAAGAGACCCAGTACTTC. Protein product: CASSLGREETQYF.

This sequence joins TRBV5-8 and TRBJ1-4; maybe TRBD1 (5 bases). CDR3 length: 16 residues. V dropped 2 bases and J dropped 1 base, with 12 bases sitting between them. Germline values: CDR1 SGHTS, CDR2 YDEGEE. The chain's CDR3 is CASSFYGGGTNEKLFF. CDR3 nucleotide sequence: TGTGCCAGCAGCTTTTACGGGGGTGGAACTAATGAAAAACTGTTTTTT.

This clone has a handful of counts. The chain combines TRBV19 with TRBJ1-1, with D unresolved. Germline V gene lookup returns CDR1 LNHDA and CDR2 SQIVND (reference sequence). V was trimmed by 4 bases and J by 3 bases, leaving 9 bases between them. The CDR3 is made up of 13 amino acids. For the CDR3, the DNA is TGTGCCAGTAGTAGTAAAGCGGACACTGAAGCTTTCTTT. It encodes CASSSKADTEAFF.

The J gene is TRBJ2-4, the V gene TRBV27, with 7 bases that match TRBD2. Per the germline V gene, CDR1 is MNHEY and CDR2 is SMNVEV (reference sequence). The CDR3 totals 15 residues. The trim removed 3 bases at V and 0 bases at J, leaving 2 bases unmatched. DNA of the CDR3: TGTGCCAGCAGTTTGGGGGAGGGAGCCAAAAACATTCAGTACTTC. As protein: CASSLGEGAKNIQYF.

The CDR3 is CASSPHQETQYF. CDR3 DNA sequence: TGTGCCAGCAGCCCCCACCAAGAGACCCAGTACTTC. The V call is TRBV5-8, the J call TRBJ2-5; D is unresolved. The germline gives CDR1 SGHTS, CDR2 YDEGEE. Deletions cut 4 bases from V and 0 bases from J, with 4 bases between. The CDR3 is 12 amino acids. The full variable domain, completed using reference TRBV5-8 and TRBJ2-5, is EAGVTQSPTHLIKTRGQQATLRCSPISGHTSVYWYQQALGLGLQFLLWYDEGEERNRGNFPPRFSGRQFPNYSSELNVNALELEDSALYLCASSPHQETQYFGPGTRLLVL.

CDR3 in amino acids: CASSRGNPPSTDTQYF. The DNA of the CDR3 is TGTGCCAGTAGTAGGGGGAATCCCCCTAGCACAGATACGCAGTATTTT. This sequence joins TRBV19 and TRBJ2-3, with D possibly being TRBD1 or TRBD2 (5 bases each). CDR1 is LNHDA and CDR2 is SQIVND in the germline V gene (reference sequence). This CDR3 spans 16 amino acids. The V end was cut by 4 bases, the J end by 0 bases, with 14 bases between.

This chain joins TRBV4-1 and TRBJ1-2; 9 bases match TRBD1. Germline CDR1 is MGHRA and CDR2 is YSYEKL. The CDR3 has 13 amino acids. V was pared by 4 bases and J by 6 bases, with 3 bases of the junction left unmatched. In nucleotides, the CDR3 is TGCGCCAGCAGCCCCTGGACAGGGGATGGCTACACCTTC. Translating it yields CASSPWTGDGYTF.

The rearrangement joins TRBV18 to TRBJ1-1, with 7 bases identical to TRBD1. The CDR3 covers 14 residues. V shed 6 bases and J 1 base; nucleotides not matched to a gene: 5. Germline V lookup: CDR1 KGHSH, CDR2 LQKENI. The CDR3 coding sequence is TGTGCCAGCTCGACAGGGATAGGGAACACTGAAGCTTTCTTT. This gives the protein CASSTGIGNTEAFF.

This clone was detected only once. Here the CDR3 reads CASYGTGVGDEQFF. For the CDR3, the DNA is TGTGCCAGCTACGGGACAGGGGTTGGGGATGAGCAGTTCTTC. The chain is built from TRBV3-1 (or the pseudogene TRBV3-2) and TRBJ2-1, with TRBD1 identical over 10 bases. With 8 bases clipped from V and 8 bases from J, the junction kept 9 bases outside the gene matches. Germline CDR1 LGHDT, CDR2 YNNKEL (reference sequence). There are 14 residues in the CDR3.

The J gene is TRBJ2-7, the V gene TRBV4-3, with a weak D call TRBD1 (6 bases). There are 15 residues in the CDR3. V gave up 1 base and J gave up 0 bases, with 10 bases separating them. Germline CDR1 LGHNA, CDR2 YSLEER. The CDR3 DNA reads TGCGCCAGCAGCCAAGGGCCGGACAGCTCCTACGAGCAGTACTTC. Protein: CASSQGPDSSYEQYF.